The present T cell receptor beta chain was sequenced within a study of cytomegalovirus exposure and HLA in healthy donors. Everyone who donated was a healthy bone marrow donor. The sample holds a few counts of this clone. Its cognate antigen is unknown. PCR involved 60 Vbeta and 13 Jbeta primers. Some clones are missing from TCRdb's copy, which holds only in-frame ones; the method was immunoSEQ multiplex PCR. The sample shows 100,000 to 150,000 clones, more than 65% of them seen only once. Study-wide findings and caveats: Clonal expansion, a later analysis showed, was greater in HLA-associated TCR beta chains than in equally common others. Through in vitro validation, a few CMV-associated chains were shown to be specific for CMV antigens.

The V end was cut by 6 bases, the J end by 7 bases, with 10 bases between. The CDR3 contains 12 residues. The V gene's germline CDR1 is MNHEY and CDR2 SMNVEV (reference sequence). Input material: PBMCs. J is TRBJ2-1 and V is TRBV27; D uncertain. The origin of this receptor is a man younger than 35 in good health and CMV-seronegative. The CDR3 is CASSPGPNEQFF. The CDR3 nucleotides are TGTGCCAGCAGCCCAGGTCCGAATGAGCAGTTCTTC.